One and the same sample provided the 4 T cell receptor beta chains below, sequenced in a study of identical twins. TCRdb reprocessed the 5' RACE reads with MiXCR, giving one entry per CDR3 protein. The sample lists about 890,000 distinct CDR3 sequences, 12% seen once, with around 1.6% in the top ten. These data also formed part of another study, on yellow fever vaccine responses in identical twins.

The specimen was PBMCs. All receptors come from a young woman in good health.

The chain links TRBV7-3 to TRBJ2-1, with D unclear. Germline CDR1 and CDR2: SGHTA and FQGTGA. The ends were cut back, 4 bases at V and 5 bases at J, with 12 bases in the middle. There are 14 residues in the CDR3. CDR3 loop: CASSSLFQDNEQFF. The CDR3 DNA is TGTGCCAGCAGCTCCCTGTTTCAGGACAATGAGCAGTTCTTC.

A word on this clonotype: The germline gene is not matched at one end of the junction; a read error may be the cause. This chain links TRBV7-9 with TRBJ1-1, with D possibly being TRBD1 (5 bases). This CDR3 contains 16 residues. Germline lookup yields CDR1 SEHNR and CDR2 FQNEAQ (reference sequence). CDR3 sequence reads: CTSSWRGGRGNTEAFF. The CDR3 coding sequence is TGTACCAGCAGCTGGCGGGGGGGACGGGGGAACACTGAAGCTTTCTTT.

This clonotype was seen only a few times. The chain joins TRBV7-9 to TRBJ2-5, with 8 bases aligning to TRBD1. Germline V gives CDR1 SEHNR, CDR2 FQNEAQ (reference sequence). The CDR3 has 16 residues. Trimming took 5 bases from V and 4 from J; bases not matched to a gene: 12. The CDR3 DNA sequence: TGTGCCAGCAGCCCACCGACAGGACAGGGACTAGAGACCCAGTACTTC. It translates to CASSPPTGQGLETQYF.

A few counts support this clonotype. The V call is TRBV28, the J call TRBJ2-2, with 9 nucleotides matching TRBD2. CDR1 and CDR2 (germline): MDHEN, SYDVKM. Germline trimming cut 1 base from V and 9 bases from J; bases unmatched to any gene: 6. The CDR3 spans 15 residues. CDR3 protein: CASSLSGGRGRELFF. The CDR3 coding sequence is TGTGCCAGCAGTTTATCAGGCGGGAGGGGTCGGGAGCTGTTTTTT. The full variable domain, with the rest looked up from reference TRBV28 and TRBJ2-2, is DVKVTQSSRYLVKRTGEKVFLECVQDMDHENMFWYRQDPGLGLRLIYFSYDVKMKEKGDIPEGYSVSREKKERFSLILESASTNQTSMYLCASSLSGGRGRELFFGEGSRLTVL.